The present TCR beta chain was sequenced within a study of cytomegalovirus exposure and HLA in healthy donors. The CDR3 runs to 15 residues. V lost 8 bases to trimming and J lost 2 bases; unmatched junction nucleotides: 4. Germline assignment: CDR1 MNHEY and CDR2 SVGAGI. Amplification used 60 Vbeta primers and 13 Jbeta primers. Generated by immunoSEQ multiplex PCR, the TCRdb table keeps only in-frame clones and is missing some. Its clone listing holds 150,000 or so clones. The TCR sequence derives from a woman aged 45-65 years in good health and CMV-seronegative. The sequencing sample was made of PBMCs. The rearrangement joins TRBV6-5 to TRBJ2-7, with 15 bases aligning to TRBD2. Written as DNA, the CDR3 is TGTGCCAGCCAGGGACTAGCGGGGGGAGCCTACGAGCAGTACTTC. Its translation: CASQGLAGGAYEQYF.